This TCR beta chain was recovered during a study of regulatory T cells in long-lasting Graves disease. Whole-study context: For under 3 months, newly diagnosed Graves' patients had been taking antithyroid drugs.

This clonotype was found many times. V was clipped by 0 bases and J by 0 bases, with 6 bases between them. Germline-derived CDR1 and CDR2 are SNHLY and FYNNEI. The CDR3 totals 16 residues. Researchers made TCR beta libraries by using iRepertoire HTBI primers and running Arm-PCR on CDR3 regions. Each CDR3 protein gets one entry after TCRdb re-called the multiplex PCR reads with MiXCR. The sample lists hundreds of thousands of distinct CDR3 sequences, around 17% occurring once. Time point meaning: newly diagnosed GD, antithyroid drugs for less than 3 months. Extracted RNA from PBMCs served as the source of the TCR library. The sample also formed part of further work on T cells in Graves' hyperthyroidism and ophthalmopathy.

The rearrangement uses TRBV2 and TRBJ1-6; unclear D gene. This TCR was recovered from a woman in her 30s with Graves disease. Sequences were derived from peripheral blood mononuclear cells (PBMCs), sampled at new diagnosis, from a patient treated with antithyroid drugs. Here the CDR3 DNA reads TGTGCCAGCAGTGAAGCTTTAACCTCCTATAATTCACCCCTCCACTTT. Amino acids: CASSEALTSYNSPLHF.